This T cell receptor (beta chain) derives from a study of blood T cell repertoires in COVID-19 (TCRdb year 2020). Study-wide context: Samples covering the acute and convalescent phases of COVID-19 were provided by collaborators in the United States, Italy and Spain. A de-identified subject ID, COVID-19 status, age in years and sex were almost always included in the sample metadata. HLA class I and class II types, where available, came from metadata supplied by the sample provider rather than from assay-based typing. The prospective study material was composed of cDNA or gDNA derived from T cells, B-cell-depleted T cells, or PBMCs. Samples were obtained from the ongoing ImmuneRACE study (first 160 participants) and from over a thousand subjects provided by 6 global collaborators. The dataset comprised deeply sampled blood TCRbeta repertoires from subjects exposed to, actively infected with, or recovered from COVID-19. The repertoires were released in a freely available public database meant as a resource for research on the immune response to SARS-CoV-2.

General findings and caveats noted by the study authors: The amount of clinical and demographic metadata varied by source and participant and was provided uncurated.

For this clone: Its recognized antigen is unknown. No base quality information exists; no much larger clone differs at one position.

Each collaborating institution followed its own protocols to collect whole blood in K2EDTA tubes. For TCRbeta analysis, collaborators shipped samples in one of three forms: frozen whole blood, isolated PBMCs, or DNA extracted from either of those sample types. TCRbeta CDR3 regions were amplified from genomic DNA using the immunoSEQ Assay, a bias-controlled multiplex PCR. The study's processing was this. Nucleated cell counts per sample were estimated from amplification of reference gene primers within the assay. To quantify the absolute abundance of each unique TCRbeta CDR3 rearrangement, sequence reads were collapsed and filtered. For each sample, productive Simpson clonality was calculated as the square root of Simpson's diversity index across productive rearrangements. The immuneACCESS repertoire file appears here via TCRdb, limited to in-frame rearrangements. These files lack a portion of the clones; in checked studies, under half of the deficit traces to unresolved V genes, and the cause of the others is not known. The V and J calls and clone size come from that table; D and trimming were worked out from the DNA. In this sample the table shows about 170,000 clones, around nine tenths of which occur a single time. The ten biggest clones cover around 3.3% of the sample.

The source of this sequence is a man between 65 and 85 years old with acute or convalescent COVID-19. The sequencing input was peripheral blood.

The DNA is as follows: TGCGCCAGCAGCTTGGACTACTCCTACGAGCAGTACTTC. It codes for CASSLDYSYEQYF. Recombination joined TRBV5-1 with TRBJ2-7; no D segment can be confidently identified. V is cut by 0 bases and J by 0 bases, and the space between the germline ends is 4 bases. Inclusive of the bounding cysteine and phenylalanine, the CDR3 is 13 residues long. The read is trimmed to its CDR3 DNA, 39 bases read in frame from base 1. CDR1 and CDR2 are read off the germline V gene as SGHRS and YFSETQ.